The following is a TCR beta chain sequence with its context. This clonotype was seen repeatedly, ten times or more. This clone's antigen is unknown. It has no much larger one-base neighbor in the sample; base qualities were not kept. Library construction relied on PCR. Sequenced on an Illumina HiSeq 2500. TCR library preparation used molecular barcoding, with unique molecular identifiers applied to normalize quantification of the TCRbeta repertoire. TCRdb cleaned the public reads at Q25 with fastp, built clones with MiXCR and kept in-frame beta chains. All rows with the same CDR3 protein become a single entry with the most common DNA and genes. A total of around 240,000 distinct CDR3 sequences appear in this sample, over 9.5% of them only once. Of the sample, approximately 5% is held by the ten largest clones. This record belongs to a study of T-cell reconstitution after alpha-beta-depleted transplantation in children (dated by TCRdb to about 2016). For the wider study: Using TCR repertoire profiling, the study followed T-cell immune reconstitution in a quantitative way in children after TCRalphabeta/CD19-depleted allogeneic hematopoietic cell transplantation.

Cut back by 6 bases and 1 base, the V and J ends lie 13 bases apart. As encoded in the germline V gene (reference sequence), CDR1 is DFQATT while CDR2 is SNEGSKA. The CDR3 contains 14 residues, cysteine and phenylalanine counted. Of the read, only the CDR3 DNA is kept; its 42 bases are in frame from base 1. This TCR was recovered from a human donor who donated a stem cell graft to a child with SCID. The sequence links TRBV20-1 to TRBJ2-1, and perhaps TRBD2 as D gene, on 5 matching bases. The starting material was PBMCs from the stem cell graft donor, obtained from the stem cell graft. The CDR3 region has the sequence CSAPTRTSYNEQFF. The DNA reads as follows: TGCAGTGCCCCAACTAGGACGTCCTACAATGAGCAGTTCTTC.